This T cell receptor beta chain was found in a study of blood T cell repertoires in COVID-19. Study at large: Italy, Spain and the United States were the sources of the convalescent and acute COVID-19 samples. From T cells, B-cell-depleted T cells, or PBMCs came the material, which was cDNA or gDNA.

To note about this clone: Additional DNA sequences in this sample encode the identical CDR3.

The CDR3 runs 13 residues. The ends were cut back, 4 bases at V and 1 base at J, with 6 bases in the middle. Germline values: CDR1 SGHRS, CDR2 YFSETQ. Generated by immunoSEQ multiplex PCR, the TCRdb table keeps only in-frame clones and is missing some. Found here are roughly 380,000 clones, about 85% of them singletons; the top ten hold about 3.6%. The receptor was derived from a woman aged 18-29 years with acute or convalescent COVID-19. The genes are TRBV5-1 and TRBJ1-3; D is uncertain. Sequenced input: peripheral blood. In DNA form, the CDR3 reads TGCGCCAGCAGCCCGGGGTCTGGAAACACCATATATTTT. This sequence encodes CASSPGSGNTIYF. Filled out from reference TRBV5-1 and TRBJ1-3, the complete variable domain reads KAGVTQTPRYLIKTRGQQVTLSCSPISGHRSVSWYQQTPGQGLQFLFEYFSETQRNKGNFPGRFSGRQFSNSRSEMNVSTLELGDSALYLCASSPGSGNTIYFGEGSWLTVV.